Following are 29 T cell receptor beta chains from one sample sequenced in a study of beta chain features in type 1 diabetes. Broader study findings: People with Type 1 diabetes carried modestly yet significantly shorter TCRB CDR3s in all four CD4+ subsets.

No antigen is known for these receptors. Reverse transcription of all isolated RNA meant that expressed TCRB transcripts were sequenced. Here immunoSEQ multiplex PCR was the method, and the copy in TCRdb shows in-frame clones only, minus some. This repertoire shows 550,000 to 850,000 clones, roughly 13% found once; its top ten account for less than 0.025%. The specimen was naive CD4+ T cells from blood. Receptors were obtained from a man aged 18 to 30 with type 1 diabetes.

Only a few counts were recorded for this clone. This chain connects TRBV11-2 to TRBJ1-2; D might be TRBD1 (5 bases). Germline CDR1 SGHAT, CDR2 FQNNGV. V lost 1 base to trimming and J lost 8 bases, with 14 bases between them. The CDR3 extends over 14 amino acids. The CDR3, as DNA: TGTGCCAGCAGCTTAGCAGGAGGGGTAGAGGGCTACACCTTC. It yields the protein CASSLAGGVEGYTF. The full variable domain, with the rest looked up from reference TRBV11-2 and TRBJ1-2, is EAGVAQSPRYKIIEKRQSVAFWCNPISGHATLYWYQQILGQGPKLLIQFQNNGVVDDSQLPKDRFSAERLKGVDSTLKIQPAKLEDSAVYLCASSLAGGVEGYTFGSGTRLTVV.

The rearrangement uses TRBV5-1 and TRBJ1-2; D gene ambiguous. The CDR3 runs to 12 residues. Germline lookup yields CDR1 SGHRS and CDR2 YFSETQ. Between the trimmed V and J ends, which lost 4 bases and 8 bases, there was a span of 12 bases. For the CDR3, the DNA is TGCGCCAGCAGCCCAAACTCGGAAGGCTACACCTTC. It is translated as CASSPNSEGYTF.

This sequence joins TRBV28 and TRBJ2-7; D gene ambiguous. This CDR3 comprises 17 residues. Germline CDR1 reads MDHEN; CDR2 reads SYDVKM. Trimming removed 4 bases from V and 0 bases from J, with 19 bases in between. The CDR3 region has the DNA TGTGCCAGCAGTTCCCAGATGGCTCAGGCACGCTCCTACGAGCAGTACTTC. Translated, it gives CASSSQMAQARSYEQYF.

This clone was counted only a few times. The genes are TRBV2 and TRBJ2-3, with TRBD2 as a possible D gene (6 bases). Germline CDR1 and CDR2: SNHLY and FYNNEI. V was clipped by 3 bases and J by 2 bases, with 12 bases between them. The CDR3 has 15 amino acids. In DNA, the CDR3 is TGTGCCAGCAGTGATGTAGGACTAACCACAGATACGCAGTATTTT. Its protein product is CASSDVGLTTDTQYF. The whole variable domain, filled in from reference TRBV2 and TRBJ2-3, reads EPEVTQTPSHQVTQMGQEVILRCVPISNHLYFYWYRQILGQKVEFLVSFYNNEISEKSEIFDDQFSVERPDGSNFTLKIRSTKLEDSAMYFCASSDVGLTTDTQYFGPGTRLTVL.

In this sample, this clone turned up a few times. The V gene is TRBV4-3, the J gene TRBJ1-5, with a possible D match to TRBD1 (6 bases). The germline V gene has CDR1 LGHNA and CDR2 YSLEER. V gave up 5 bases and J gave up 1 base, with 12 bases separating them. The CDR3 extends over 15 amino acids. The CDR3 loop reads CASSYTGTSNQPQHF. Here the CDR3 DNA reads TGCGCCAGCAGCTATACCGGGACAAGCAATCAGCCCCAGCATTTT.

The V and J genes are TRBV30 and TRBJ1-6; D not resolved. V dropped 4 bases and J dropped 1 base, with 23 bases sitting between them. The CDR3 has 19 residues. Germline CDR1 reads GTSNPN; CDR2 reads SVGIG (reference sequence). The CDR3 loop is CAWKTHTPGTGSYNSPLHF. DNA for the CDR3: TGTGCCTGGAAGACCCATACACCGGGAACGGGGTCCTATAATTCACCCCTCCACTTT.

The chain is built from TRBV2 and TRBJ1-4; weak D call: TRBD1 (5 bases). The germline V gene has CDR1 SNHLY and CDR2 FYNNEI. V lost 1 base and J 10 bases, leaving 16 bases between the germline ends. This CDR3 spans 15 amino acids. The CDR3 region is CASSEGTRGGGKLFF. The CDR3 DNA follows: TGTGCCAGCAGTGAAGGGACGAGGGGTGGTGGAAAACTGTTTTTT.

The rearrangement joins TRBV19 to TRBJ1-1; the D gene is possibly TRBD1 (6 bases). CDR1 and CDR2 (germline): LNHDA, SQIVND (reference sequence). The CDR3 extends over 15 amino acids. V gave up 5 bases and J gave up 6 bases, with 19 bases separating them. CDR3 loop: CASSPLDRLSAEAFF. As DNA, the CDR3 is TGTGCCAGTAGTCCTTTAGACAGGCTAAGTGCTGAAGCTTTCTTT.

V is TRBV30 and J is TRBJ2-7; D could derive from TRBD1 or TRBD2 (5 bases each). The germline CDR1 and CDR2 sequences are GTSNPN and SVGIG (reference sequence). The CDR3 sequence is 13 residues long. V dropped 6 bases and J dropped 2 bases, with 14 bases sitting between them. The CDR3 DNA is TGTGCCTGCTCCGGGACCGTTACCTACGAGCAGTACTTC. Its translation is CACSGTVTYEQYF.

This clone was detected only a few times. CDR3 sequence (DNA): TGTGCCAGCAGCTTAAGGTCAGGGGTAGGACAGCCCCAGCATTTT. This sequence encodes CASSLRSGVGQPQHF. The chain uses TRBV13 and TRBJ1-5; D may be TRBD1 (6 bases). CDR1 is PRHDT, CDR2 FYEKMQ, per germline (reference sequence). This CDR3 is 15 amino acids long. With 2 bases removed from V and 7 bases from J, the gap between germline ends came to 15 bases.

In the case of this clone: This sample also contains other DNA sequences that code for the same CDR3. The V call is TRBV5-1, the J call TRBJ2-3; D is unclear. This CDR3 has 14 amino acids. The germline CDR1 and CDR2 sequences are SGHRS and YFSETQ. V lost 0 bases to trimming and J lost 0 bases, with 5 bases between them. CDR3 loop: CASSLDRSTDTQYF. Written as DNA, the CDR3 is TGCGCCAGCAGCTTGGACCGTAGCACAGATACGCAGTATTTT. The full variable domain, in which reference TRBV5-1 and TRBJ2-3 provide the parts outside the CDR3, is KAGVTQTPRYLIKTRGQQVTLSCSPISGHRSVSWYQQTPGQGLQFLFEYFSETQRNKGNFPGRFSGRQFSNSRSEMNVSTLELGDSALYLCASSLDRSTDTQYFGPGTRLTVL.

J is TRBJ2-3 and V is TRBV10-3; 7 bases match TRBD2. In germline, CDR1 is ENHRY, CDR2 SYGVKD. This CDR3 contains 17 residues. V gave up 0 bases and J gave up 4 bases; unmatched junction bases: 10. CDR3 bases: TGTGCCATCAGTGAGTCGTTGGGGGGGAGCGGCCCAGATACGCAGTATTTT. This encodes CAISESLGGSGPDTQYF.

The chain carries TRBV7-3 and TRBJ1-6; D call uncertain. This CDR3 is built from 12 residues. V lost 2 bases to trimming and J lost 4 bases, with 0 bases between them. Germline CDR1 is SGHTA and CDR2 is FQGTGA. DNA for the CDR3: TGTGCCAGCAGCTTATATAATTCACCCCTCCACTTT. Translated: CASSLYNSPLHF.

This clone was counted between two and nine times. The chain links TRBV30 to TRBJ2-7, with D uncertain. This CDR3 is built from 11 residues. Between the trimmed V and J ends, which lost 0 bases and 7 bases, there was a span of 7 bases. Looked up from germline, CDR1 is GTSNPN and CDR2 is SVGIG (reference sequence). The CDR3 here is CAWSVAREQYF. The CDR3 nucleotides read TGTGCCTGGAGTGTAGCGCGGGAGCAGTACTTC.

The rearrangement joins TRBV10-3 to TRBJ2-3; no definite D call. Germline V CDR1 and CDR2: ENHRY, SYGVKD. V dropped 0 bases and J dropped 11 bases, with 15 bases sitting between them. CDR3 length equals 14 residues. The DNA of the CDR3 is TGTGCCATCAGTGAGTCGGGCCCAACCCAGAGGCAGTATTTT. Its protein product is CAISESGPTQRQYF.

The rearrangement uses TRBV7-8 and TRBJ1-6; D is perhaps TRBD1 (6 bases). The V and J ends lost 1 base and 7 bases respectively, with 8 bases between them. Looked up from germline, CDR1 is SGHVS and CDR2 is FQNEAQ. The CDR3 is 14 amino acids. The CDR3 spells CASSLGTENSPLHF. The CDR3 bases are TGTGCCAGCAGCTTAGGGACAGAGAATTCACCCCTCCACTTT.

This clone came up a few times. The same CDR3 also results from other DNA sequences found in this sample. V is TRBV30 and J is TRBJ2-2, with D uncertain. The CDR3 spans 13 residues. V was pared by 2 bases and J by 2 bases, with 6 bases between. CDR1 and CDR2 from the germline V gene are GTSNPN and SVGIG (reference sequence). In DNA form, the CDR3 reads TGTGCCTGGAGTTCCCCAAACACCGGGGAGCTGTTTTTT. Translated, it gives CAWSSPNTGELFF.

This clone has a handful of counts. This sequence joins TRBV13 and TRBJ1-6; 7 nucleotides line up with TRBD1. Germline loops: CDR1 PRHDT, CDR2 FYEKMQ (reference sequence). The CDR3 is made up of 17 amino acids. The V segment lost 3 bases and the J segment 9 bases; nucleotides outside the gene matches: 14. CDR3 in amino acids: CASSFSPIRDRGSPLHF. The CDR3 DNA follows: TGTGCCAGCAGCTTTTCCCCCATCCGGGACAGAGGTTCACCCCTCCACTTT.

This clone was seen a few times. The identical CDR3 is also encoded by other nucleotide sequences in the sample. The CDR3 protein is CASSQLAGAYNEQFF. The CDR3 nucleotides are TGCGCCAGCAGCCAACTAGCGGGGGCCTACAATGAGCAGTTCTTC. The gene calls are TRBV4-1 and TRBJ2-1; 10 bases fit TRBD2. CDR3 size: 15 residues. With V trimmed by 2 bases and J by 2 bases, 0 bases remained unmatched. In germline, CDR1 is MGHRA, CDR2 YSYEKL.

This clone was found once. The same CDR3 can be traced to other DNA sequences in this sample. The chain couples TRBV2 to TRBJ2-3; 10 nucleotides align to TRBD2. With V trimmed by 5 bases and J by 1 base, 3 bases remained unmatched. Germline CDR1 is SNHLY and CDR2 is FYNNEI. The CDR3 runs 15 residues. DNA for the CDR3: TGTGCCAGCAGTCCTCTAGCGGGGGGCACAGATACGCAGTATTTT. This translates into CASSPLAGGTDTQYF.

Concerning this clone itself: The junction departs from the called germline gene at one end, perhaps through a read error. V usage is TRBV9 and J usage is TRBJ1-1; D possibly corresponds to TRBD1 (5 bases). Looked up from germline, CDR1 is SGDLS and CDR2 is YYNGEE. The CDR3 is made up of 14 amino acids. Here the CDR3 DNA reads TGTGCCAGCAGCTCGAGGGGAGGGAACGCTGAAGCTTTCTTT. Translated, it gives CASSSRGGNAEAFF.

This clone has only a few counts. The chain recombines TRBV6-5 with TRBJ2-1; 9 bases are a match to TRBD1. The CDR3 runs to 15 residues. V trimming: 4 bases; J trimming: 8 bases; junction bases outside the gene matches: 9. Germline assignment: CDR1 MNHEY and CDR2 SVGAGI. As DNA, the CDR3 is TGTGCCAGCAGTTCCTCCGGGACAGGGCTATATGAGCAGTTCTTC. Its protein product is CASSSSGTGLYEQFF.

This clone was observed a handful of times. V is TRBV5-4 and J is TRBJ1-1, with TRBD1 identical over 8 bases. Germline V gives CDR1 SGHNT, CDR2 YYREEE (reference sequence). CDR3 length: 17 amino acids. V lost 4 bases, J lost 0 bases, and 11 bases stayed unmatched. The CDR3 loop is CASSVYRTGILNTEAFF. The CDR3 nucleotides are TGTGCCAGCAGCGTTTACCGGACAGGGATCTTGAACACTGAAGCTTTCTTT.

This chain connects TRBV11-2 to TRBJ2-5; 8 nucleotides agree with TRBD2. CDR3 length: 13 residues. CDR1 is SGHAT, CDR2 FQNNGV, per germline. V shed 4 bases and J 5 bases; nucleotides not matched to a gene: 3. The CDR3 spells CASSSLAVETQYF. In nucleotides, the CDR3 is TGTGCCAGCAGCTCACTAGCGGTGGAGACCCAGTACTTC.

This chain joins TRBV20-1 and TRBJ1-2; possible D gene TRBD1, 5 bases. The germline V gene encodes CDR1 DFQATT and CDR2 SNEGSKA (reference sequence). Between the trimmed V and J ends, which lost 0 bases and 7 bases, there was a span of 6 bases. This CDR3 comprises 11 residues. CDR3 nucleotides: TGCAGTGCTAGAGAGGGGGTTGGCTACACCTTC. It translates to CSAREGVGYTF.

The count of this clone is one. The rearrangement links TRBV4-1 to TRBJ1-1; D is perhaps TRBD1 (6 bases). The CDR3 is 14 amino acids. Germline V gene data show CDR1 as MGHRA and CDR2 as YSYEKL. Trimming took off 8 bases at V and 1 base at J, with 14 bases between the two ends. CDR3: CASATGGWNTEAFF. The CDR3 nucleotides read TGCGCCAGCGCCACTGGGGGCTGGAACACTGAAGCTTTCTTT.

This clone has a handful of counts. Other DNA sequences in this specimen translate into the identical CDR3. The CDR3 reads CAWSVDSNQPQHF. CDR3 in DNA: TGTGCCTGGAGTGTTGATAGCAATCAGCCCCAGCATTTT. V usage is TRBV30 and J usage is TRBJ1-5; no clear D gene. This CDR3 is 13 amino acids long. Deletions cut 0 bases from V and 0 bases from J, with 3 bases between. The germline CDR1 and CDR2 sequences are GTSNPN and SVGIG (reference sequence).

The chain couples TRBV15 to TRBJ1-1; 9 bases are a match to TRBD1. There are 14 residues in the CDR3. After removal of 1 base from V and 8 bases from J, the junction contained 5 bases not matched to a gene. In germline, CDR1 is LNHNV, CDR2 YYDKDF (reference sequence). The CDR3 spells CATSRVTGGLEAFF. The CDR3 DNA reads as TGTGCCACCAGCAGAGTGACAGGGGGGCTGGAAGCTTTCTTT.

The V gene is TRBV2, the J gene TRBJ1-2, with D unresolved. CDR1 is SNHLY, CDR2 FYNNEI, per germline. The V gene lost 3 bases and the J gene lost 0 bases, with 8 bases spanning the gap. The CDR3 has 14 residues. The CDR3 here is CASSDSMANYGYTF. The DNA of the CDR3 is TGTGCCAGCAGTGACAGCATGGCTAACTATGGCTACACCTTC. Full variable domain (remainder filled in from reference TRBV2 and TRBJ1-2): EPEVTQTPSHQVTQMGQEVILRCVPISNHLYFYWYRQILGQKVEFLVSFYNNEISEKSEIFDDQFSVERPDGSNFTLKIRSTKLEDSAMYFCASSDSMANYGYTFGSGTRLTVV.